The rows below give T cell receptor beta chains drawn from one sample of a study of cytomegalovirus exposure and HLA in healthy donors. The protocol was immunoSEQ multiplex PCR, while the TCRdb copy is restricted to in-frame clones and leaves out a portion. The sample contains some 250,000 clones, 90% of which appear only once. Sequencing used PBMCs. The receptors were sampled from a woman younger than 45 in good health and CMV-seronegative. CDR3s leave out the opening cysteine and the closing phenylalanine or tryptophan. Each record gives: CDR3 length, D gene, J gene, V gene, CDR3 protein. The D gene is left open where the match is weak.

13	NA	TRBJ2-5	TRBV6-1	ASSEVPGRQETQY
13	NA	TRBJ2-6	TRBV5-5	ASEKRGSGANVLT
11	NA	TRBJ1-1	TRBV30	AWNGFRRTEAF
13	TRBD1	TRBJ2-1	TRBV19	ASSLGTGGYNEQF
12	NA	TRBJ2-1	TRBV28	ASRRDPAYNEQF
12	NA	TRBJ2-2	TRBV28	ASRDPGRVGELF
11	NA	TRBJ2-7	TRBV6-5	ASSYRGMGEQY
16	NA	TRBJ2-7	TRBV28	ASSPKTGGGRYSREQY
13	NA	TRBJ2-7	TRBV10-1	ASSESRGTPYEQY
12	NA	TRBJ2-7	TRBV7-3	ASSTQGGGYEQY
12	TRBD2	TRBJ2-2	TRBV27	ASTLAGIPGELF
10	NA	TRBJ2-4	TRBV30	AWSLAKNIQY
12	NA	TRBJ2-1	TRBV25-1	ASSSPAGPNEQF
16	TRBD2	TRBJ2-1	TRBV30	AWSLIPATSGLYNEQF
16	TRBD1	TRBJ2-7	TRBV11-2	ASSLVPGTGFSSYEQY
9	NA	TRBJ2-5	TRBV6-1	ASNWGKTQY
13	TRBD2	TRBJ2-5	TRBV5-4	ASSLAGGYRETQY
12	NA	TRBJ2-2	TRBV10-2	ATYQDPNTGELF
12	NA	TRBJ2-7	TRBV29-1	SVETGQGGYEQY
10	NA	TRBJ1-4	TRBV9	ASRRDGEKLF
11	NA	TRBJ2-7	TRBV10-3	AISETGVREQY
12	NA	TRBJ2-7	TRBV28	ASKEEPRSYEQY
13	NA	TRBJ2-1	TRBV27	ASSLSGGTYNEQF
12	TRBD2	TRBJ2-1	TRBV7-2	ASSLGTSPQEQF
14	TRBD2	TRBJ2-1	TRBV4-3	ASSQYSGETYNEQF
12	TRBD2	TRBJ2-2	TRBV7-2	ASDWTSNTGELF
12	NA	TRBJ2-7	TRBV6-6	ASTKGGGFYEQY
10	NA	TRBJ2-7	TRBV15	ATSKADRLQY
13	NA	TRBJ2-5	TRBV27	ASSLGPGRQETQY
12	TRBD2	TRBJ2-7	TRBV16	ASSQSSGGYEQY
12	NA	TRBJ2-1	TRBV7-2	ASSLGIAYNEQF